The TCR beta chain described here comes from a study of blood T cells in healthy people across ages. Findings and caveats of the study: Donors of long life had a larger count of naive CD4+ cells and greater diversity than aged donors.

From germline, CDR1 is DFQATT and CDR2 SNEGSKA (reference sequence). J lost 4 bases, V lost 0 bases, and 17 bases had no gene match. The CDR3 runs 18 residues. Together with a sample-barcoded 5' primer, a J-beta primer mix was included in a second PCR lasting about 7 to 11 cycles. Via MiXCR, TCRdb re-called the 5' RACE reads, giving one row per CDR3 protein. The sample has hundreds of thousands of distinct CDR3 sequences, 25% to 35% seen once; the top ten hold around a sixth. Concerning this clonotype: Its antigen is not identified.

The sequence was collected from a woman older than 75 in good health. Sample: blood. The gene calls are TRBV20-1 and TRBJ2-7, with 8 bases that match TRBD1. The CDR3 spells CSARDTGPRRTGRYEQYF. CDR3 nucleotides: TGCAGTGCTAGAGATACAGGCCCTCGGCGGACAGGGAGGTACGAGCAGTACTTC.